This T cell receptor beta chain was obtained from a study of T cell responses to AZD1222 COVID-19 vaccine. Using immunoSEQ multiplex PCR, the repertoire was profiled, and TCRdb retains in-frame clones only, with some absent. This table has about 140,000 clones, approximately 84% appearing once. Germline V gene lookup returns CDR1 LNHNV and CDR2 YYDKDF (reference sequence). Trimming removed 5 bases from V and 4 bases from J, with 11 bases in between. This CDR3 is built from 13 residues. This specimen consisted of peripheral blood, obtained on day 0 of AZD1222 vaccination. The chain combines TRBV15 with TRBJ1-1; unclear D gene. The receptor was derived from an adult in good health. Written as DNA, the CDR3 is TGTGCCACCAGCCCACGTTTAAGCACTGAAGCTTTCTTT. This gives the protein CATSPRLSTEAFF.